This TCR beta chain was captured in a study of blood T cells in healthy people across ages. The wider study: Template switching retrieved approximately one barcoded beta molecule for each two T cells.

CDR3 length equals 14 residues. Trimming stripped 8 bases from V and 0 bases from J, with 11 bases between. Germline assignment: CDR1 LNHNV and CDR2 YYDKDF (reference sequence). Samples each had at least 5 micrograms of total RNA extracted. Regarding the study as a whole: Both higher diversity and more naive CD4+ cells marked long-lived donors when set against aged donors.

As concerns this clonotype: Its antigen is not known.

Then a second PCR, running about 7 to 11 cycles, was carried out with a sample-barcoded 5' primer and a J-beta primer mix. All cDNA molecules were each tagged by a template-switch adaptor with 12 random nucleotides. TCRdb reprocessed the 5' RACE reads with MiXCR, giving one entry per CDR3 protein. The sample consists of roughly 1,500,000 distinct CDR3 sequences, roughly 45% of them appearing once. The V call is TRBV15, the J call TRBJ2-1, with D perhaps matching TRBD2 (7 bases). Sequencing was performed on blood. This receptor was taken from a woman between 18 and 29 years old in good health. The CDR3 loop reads CATGGDISYNEQFF. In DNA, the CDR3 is TGTGCCACCGGGGGGGACATCTCCTACAATGAGCAGTTCTTC. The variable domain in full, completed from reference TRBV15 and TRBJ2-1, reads DAMVIQNPRYQVTQFGKPVTLSCSQTLNHNVMYWYQQKSSQAPKLLFHYYDKDFNNEADTPDNFQSRRPNTSFCFLDIRSPGLGDTAMYLCATGGDISYNEQFFGPGTRLTVL.